This entry features one T cell receptor beta chain sequence. The germline CDR1 and CDR2 sequences are LGHDT and YNNKEL (reference sequence). V gave up 1 base and J gave up 4 bases; unmatched junction bases: 10. The CDR3 contains 16 residues. This sample was taken from a study of blood T cell repertoires in COVID-19. Looking at the study overall: Both acute and convalescent COVID-19 samples were obtained from the United States, Italy and Spain.

Cohort 3 recovery required two negative PCRs, clearance, or symptom resolution. TCRdb's copy holds only in-frame clones and misses some; the assay was immunoSEQ multiplex PCR. The sample holds some 490,000 clones, roughly nine tenths seen once. The sequenced material came from PBMCs or T cells enriched from blood (not recorded which). The rearrangement links TRBV3-1 (or the pseudogene TRBV3-2) to TRBJ2-7, with 7 bases identical to TRBD1. This receptor was taken from a woman between 55 and 75 years old who had recovered from COVID-19. The CDR3 sequence is CASSQGWGRGKYEQYF. For the CDR3, the DNA is TGTGCCAGCAGCCAAGGTTGGGGCAGGGGGAAATACGAGCAGTACTTC.